This T cell receptor (beta chain) was captured in a study of blood T cell repertoires in COVID-19. In the study overall: T cells, B-cell-depleted T cells, or PBMCs provided the cDNA or gDNA that served as material.

The authors' processing: Quantification of nucleated cells was approximated via reference gene primer amplification. The assay was immunoSEQ multiplex PCR, and TCRdb's table has in-frame clones only and misses some. V and J calls plus clone size are reproduced from that table; the DNA served to infer D and trimming. The table lists 150,000 to 200,000 clones, about 93% of them singletons. CDR3 length: 14 residues. Trimming at V came to 6 bases and at J to 4 bases, leaving 8 bases not matched to a gene. Germline V gene sequence: CDR1 MDHEN, CDR2 SYDVKM. The chain joins TRBV28 to TRBJ1-2; 7 nucleotides line up with TRBD1. The sequence came from a man aged 50-60 years with acute or convalescent COVID-19. The sequenced material came from peripheral blood. The CDR3 nucleotides are TGTGCCAGCAGCTCCGGGACAGTCCTCTATGGCTACACCTTC. It specifies CASSSGTVLYGYTF.